The 28 T cell receptor beta chains in this list originate from one sample, sequenced in a study of regulatory T cells in long-lasting Graves disease. The time point is: newly diagnosed GD, antithyroid drugs for less than 3 months. PBMCs provided the RNA from which the TCR library was made. Construction of the TCR beta libraries employed iRepertoire HTBI primers in conjunction with Arm-PCR of CDR3 regions. Via MiXCR, TCRdb re-called the multiplex PCR reads, giving one row per CDR3 protein. The sample carries about 620,000 distinct CDR3 sequences, 16% recorded once. The same data also went into a second study, on T cells in Graves' hyperthyroidism and ophthalmopathy.

Here the sequenced sample was peripheral blood mononuclear cells (PBMCs), taken at new diagnosis, from a patient treated with antithyroid drugs. Source of these receptors: a woman between 25 and 40 years old with Graves disease.

Turning to this clonotype: A much more abundant neighbour one base away suggests this may be a read error. This rearrangement joins TRBV11-2 to TRBJ2-1; D remains unclear. The CDR3 is 12 amino acids. Trimming removed 5 bases from V and 8 bases from J, with 10 bases in between. Germline-derived CDR1 and CDR2 are SGHAT and FQNNGV. In nucleotides, the CDR3 is TGTGCCAGCAGCCCTAAAGTTTATGAGCAGTTCTTC. The encoded protein is CASSPKVYEQFF.

This clonotype was counted a single time. The chain uses TRBV5-1 and TRBJ2-1; 8 bases align to TRBD1. This CDR3 is built from 14 residues. Germline V gene data show CDR1 as SGHRS and CDR2 as YFSETQ. The ends lost 7 bases at V and 3 bases at J; junction bases unmatched: 6. CDR3 sequence: CASCPGQDYNEQFF. CDR3 nucleotide sequence: TGCGCCAGCTGCCCGGGACAGGACTACAATGAGCAGTTCTTC.

The rearrangement uses TRBV20-1 and TRBJ1-4; the D gene is possibly TRBD1 (6 bases). The germline V and J ends were trimmed by 3 bases and 6 bases, with 17 bases remaining between them. Germline V lookup: CDR1 DFQATT, CDR2 SNEGSKA (reference sequence). The length of the CDR3 is 15 residues. CDR3 in DNA: TGCAGTGCTAGTGGGAGGGCTGCAGGGGATGAAAAACTGTTTTTT. This encodes CSASGRAAGDEKLFF.

At least ten counts were recorded for this clonotype. The chain links TRBV13 to TRBJ2-5; D is uncertain. Trimming took 4 bases from V and 4 from J, leaving 13 bases between them. Germline CDR1 reads PRHDT; CDR2 reads FYEKMQ (reference sequence). The CDR3 runs to 14 residues. The CDR3, as DNA: TGTGCCAGCAGCTCCCTTGTGGGGATAGAGACCCAGTACTTC. Residues: CASSSLVGIETQYF.

The chain couples TRBV28 to TRBJ2-5, with D unclear. The CDR3 extends over 13 amino acids. Trimming removed 4 bases from V and 5 bases from J, with 11 bases in between. Germline V lookup: CDR1 MDHEN, CDR2 SYDVKM. The CDR3 protein is CASSSHNRETQYF. CDR3 nucleotide sequence: TGTGCCAGCAGTTCCCACAATCGGGAGACCCAGTACTTC.

This clonotype was seen many times. The V and J genes are TRBV2 and TRBJ2-7, with unresolved D. There are 12 residues in the CDR3. V gave up 6 bases and J gave up 0 bases, with 6 bases separating them. Germline CDR1 and CDR2: SNHLY and FYNNEI. CDR3 sequence: CASRKDSYEQYF. The CDR3 DNA reads TGTGCCAGCAGGAAGGACTCCTACGAGCAGTACTTC.

The chain links TRBV25-1 to TRBJ1-2; 7 bases align to TRBD1. CDR1 is MGHDK, CDR2 SYGVNS, per germline. The CDR3 has 13 residues. V shed 5 bases, J shed 6 bases, and the junction held 6 bases outside the gene matches. The CDR3 sequence is CASSQWTGDGYTF. In nucleotides, the CDR3 is TGTGCCAGCAGTCAATGGACAGGCGATGGCTACACCTTC.

With respect to this clonotype: Possible read error: a much larger clone is one base away. Given the absence of the conserved phenylalanine or tryptophan at the CDR3 end, a read error is likely. No DNA is shown, since the ends of the CDR3 on it are uncertain; the CDR3 is the one TCRdb lists. The chain's CDR3 is CAGSSVRVTLS. The rearrangement joins TRBV7-3 to TRBJ1-3; no DNA check was done on the table's D call, TRBD1. CDR1 is SGHTA and CDR2 is FQGTGA in the germline V gene. The CDR3 spans 11 residues, counting both ends.

This clonotype was seen only a few times. The chain joins TRBV7-2 to TRBJ2-7, with D possibly matching TRBD1 (6 bases). The V gene lost 5 bases and the J gene lost 6 bases, with 14 bases spanning the gap. Germline V gives CDR1 SGHTA, CDR2 FQGNSA. This CDR3 comprises 13 residues. The chain's CDR3 is CASSPLGTFEQYF. The CDR3 DNA reads TGTGCCAGCAGCCCTCTCGGGACATTCGAGCAGTACTTC.

DNA of the CDR3: TGTGCCAGCGCTCTAGTTGTCGGAGAGACCCAGTACTTC. This encodes CASALVVGETQYF. V gene TRBV7-2 combines with J gene TRBJ2-3; D is ambiguous. The end of the DNA fits TRBJ2-5 better, so the J call may be wrong. Germline loops: CDR1 SGHTA, CDR2 FQGNSA. This CDR3 comprises 13 residues.

The V and J genes are TRBV5-6 and TRBJ2-3; no reliable D call. The V gene's germline CDR1 is SGHDT and CDR2 YYEEEE. Trimming pared 3 bases from V and 6 bases from J, leaving 5 bases between. The CDR3 extends over 11 amino acids. The CDR3 reads CASSWFDTQYF. The CDR3, as DNA: TGTGCCAGCAGCTGGTTCGATACGCAGTATTTT.

On this clonotype: Given a far larger clone just one base away, this is likely a sequencing read error. This chain connects TRBV12-3 or TRBV12-4 to TRBJ2-5; D remains unclear. V shed 5 bases and J shed 8 bases, with 15 bases lying between them. The CDR3 totals 13 residues. DNA of the CDR3: TGTGCCAGCAGTGATTCTCCCCAGACCACCCAGTACTTC. It yields the protein CASSDSPQTTQYF.

This chain uses TRBV27 with TRBJ2-2; 7 nucleotides agree with TRBD1. Trimming took 6 bases from V and 4 from J; bases not matched to a gene: 14. This CDR3 region has 17 residues. Germline V gives CDR1 MNHEY, CDR2 SMNVEV (reference sequence). Written as DNA, the CDR3 is TGTGCCAGCAGGCGTGAGGCCCGACAGGGCCCCACCGGGGAGCTGTTTTTT. Its translation is CASRREARQGPTGELFF.

As for this clonotype: A much larger clone sits a single nucleotide away, making a read error possible. The chain couples TRBV28 to TRBJ1-1, with D unresolved. The CDR3 consists of 11 residues. Germline-derived CDR1 and CDR2 are MDHEN and SYDVKM. Here the CDR3 reads CASNFKSGASF. In nucleotides, the CDR3 is TGTGCCAGTAATTTTAAGAGTGGAGCTTCCTTT.

This chain joins TRBV5-1 and TRBJ2-1; tentative D call: TRBD2 (7 bases). With 4 bases removed from V and 7 bases from J, the gap between germline ends came to 18 bases. Per germline, CDR1 SGHRS and CDR2 YFSETQ. This CDR3 region has 15 residues. The CDR3 DNA follows: TGCGCCAGCAGCGGAACTAGGGGGGGGAATAATGAGCAGTTCTTC. The encoded protein is CASSGTRGGNNEQFF.

This clonotype was seen at least ten times. The rearrangement uses TRBV7-3 and TRBJ2-3, with 13 positions matching TRBD2. The germline V gene has CDR1 SGHTA and CDR2 FQGTGA. The CDR3 extends over 15 amino acids. V lost 5 bases to trimming and J lost 11 bases; unmatched junction nucleotides: 10. The CDR3 coding sequence is TGTGCCAGCAGCCCGACGGGACTAGCGGGAAATATGCAGTATTTT. This encodes CASSPTGLAGNMQYF.

This clonotype has at least ten counts. V and J are TRBV28 and TRBJ1-2, with D perhaps TRBD1 (6 bases). V lost 7 bases and J lost 5, with 17 bases in between. The V gene's germline CDR1 is MDHEN and CDR2 SYDVKM. The CDR3 loop spans 14 amino acids. The CDR3 DNA reads as TGTGCCAGCAACCCCCCGGGACAAGGTTATGGCTACACCTTC. It is translated as CASNPPGQGYGYTF.

Concerning this clonotype: A read error may be the cause here, since a much bigger clone is one base away. This chain links TRBV7-8 with TRBJ2-5; 9 nucleotides agree with TRBD2. CDR1 is SGHVS and CDR2 is FQNEAQ in the germline V gene. The trim removed 8 bases at V and 4 bases at J, leaving 8 bases unmatched. The CDR3 spans 14 residues. The CDR3 nucleotides are TGTGCCAGCCTTAGGCTAGCGGGGATAGAGACCCAGTACTTC. It codes for CASLRLAGIETQYF.

This clonotype was detected many times. The chain is built from TRBV29-1 and TRBJ2-7; the match to TRBD1 covers 7 bases. V shed 1 base, J shed 2 bases, and the junction held 2 bases outside the gene matches. CDR1 and CDR2 from the germline V gene are SQVTM and ANQGSEA. This CDR3 is 13 amino acids long. DNA of the CDR3: TGCAGCGTTGAAGGGCAGGGGGCCTACGAGCAGTACTTC. Its protein is CSVEGQGAYEQYF.

This clonotype was detected a few times. The chain recombines TRBV20-1 with TRBJ1-2; D is perhaps TRBD1 (6 bases). Trimming took off 2 bases at V and 5 bases at J, with 24 bases between the two ends. Germline CDR1 is DFQATT and CDR2 is SNEGSKA (reference sequence). This CDR3 contains 17 residues. CDR3 sequence: CSARQRGGAGSDYGYTF. CDR3 DNA sequence: TGCAGTGCTAGACAACGGGGGGGCGCAGGATCAGATTATGGCTACACCTTC.

About this clonotype itself: A far larger clone is only one base removed, so a read error is likely. The DNA for the CDR3 is TGCGCCAGCAGCCAAGCCCTAGGGACGGATGAAAAACTGTTTTTT. It specifies CASSQALGTDEKLFF. V gene TRBV4-1 combines with J gene TRBJ1-4, with D tentatively TRBD1 (5 bases). The germline CDR1 and CDR2 sequences are MGHRA and YSYEKL. The CDR3 contains 15 residues. The V gene lost 1 base and the J gene lost 6 bases, with 12 bases spanning the gap.

In its sample, this clonotype was seen many times. V and J are TRBV12-5 and TRBJ2-1; possibly TRBD2 for D (6 bases). With 1 base removed from V and 8 bases from J, the gap between germline ends came to 21 bases. CDR1 and CDR2 (germline): LGHNT, FRNRAP. The CDR3 consists of 17 residues. CDR3 loop: CASGLAQVAGSSHEQFF. CDR3 DNA sequence: TGTGCTAGTGGTTTGGCCCAGGTGGCGGGATCGTCTCATGAGCAGTTCTTC.

Only a few counts were recorded for this clonotype. The rearrangement joins TRBV15 to TRBJ2-3; tentatively, D is TRBD1 (6 bases). The CDR3 consists of 18 residues. V lost 2 bases and J 6 bases, leaving 24 bases between the germline ends. From germline, CDR1 is LNHNV and CDR2 YYDKDF (reference sequence). CDR3 sequence: CATSRKNRVPTKADTQYF. The CDR3 DNA reads TGTGCCACCAGCAGAAAAAACAGGGTACCTACTAAGGCTGATACGCAGTATTTT.

The chain carries TRBV27 and TRBJ2-2; D gene unclear. Deletions cut 2 bases from V and 4 bases from J, with 11 bases between. The CDR3 runs to 15 residues. Germline lookup yields CDR1 MNHEY and CDR2 SMNVEV (reference sequence). The CDR3 loop is CASSLMAAATGELFF. The CDR3 region has the DNA TGTGCCAGCAGTTTAATGGCGGCTGCCACCGGGGAGCTGTTTTTT.

The V call is TRBV2, the J call TRBJ1-2; D not certain. V lost 7 bases and J lost 3, with 12 bases in between. Germline V gene data show CDR1 as SNHLY and CDR2 as FYNNEI. This CDR3 contains 13 residues. The CDR3 sequence is CASMNGPDYGYTF. The CDR3 region has the DNA TGTGCCAGCATGAACGGACCCGACTATGGCTACACCTTC.

This clonotype was detected a few times. CDR3 residues: CASGMGGSIDEQYF. Here the CDR3 DNA reads TGCGCCAGCGGCATGGGCGGGAGTATCGACGAGCAGTACTTC. The rearrangement links TRBV5-1 to TRBJ2-7; 7 nucleotides line up with TRBD2. V was clipped by 7 bases and J by 5 bases; unmatched bases: 12. The CDR3 is 14 amino acids. CDR1 is SGHRS, CDR2 YFSETQ, per germline.

This clonotype has at least ten counts. V and J are TRBV5-5 and TRBJ2-4; TRBD1 or TRBD2 may be the D gene (5 bases each). V gave up 1 base and J gave up 1 base, with 9 bases separating them. CDR3 length: 15 residues. The V gene's germline CDR1 is SGHKS and CDR2 YYEKEE (reference sequence). The CDR3 nucleotides read TGTGCCAGCAGCTTGATGGGGACGGCCAAAAACATTCAGTACTTC. It codes for CASSLMGTAKNIQYF.

This clonotype was recorded at least ten times. The J gene is TRBJ2-7, the V gene TRBV7-9; D is uncertain. The germline V gene has CDR1 SEHNR and CDR2 FQNEAQ (reference sequence). This CDR3 is 13 amino acids long. V was pared by 1 base and J by 2 bases, with 6 bases between. The CDR3 loop reads CASSLEAPYEQYF. The CDR3 DNA is TGTGCCAGCAGCTTAGAGGCCCCCTACGAGCAGTACTTC.